This T cell receptor beta chain was identified during a study of cytomegalovirus exposure and HLA in healthy donors. Study as a whole: Earlier, 100 million to 120 million unique TCR beta sequences were recovered from roughly 170 million T cells by an analysis. Study-wide results and limits: A later analysis found most CMV-associated TCR beta chains apparently HLA-restricted. Segments of the TCR beta V type were, in most cases, productive about 90% or about 30% of the time in an earlier analysis.

This clone was detected once. What it recognizes is unknown. Per the germline V gene, CDR1 is LNHDA and CDR2 is SQIVND (reference sequence). The CDR3 is made up of 15 amino acids. V shed 7 bases and J shed 7 bases, with 19 bases lying between them. With 60 Vbeta and 13 Jbeta primers, the PCR was carried out. TCRdb keeps only in-frame clones here, not all; method: immunoSEQ multiplex PCR. The sample shows about 120,000 clones, over 75% of them seen only once. This sequence originates from a man between 18 and 35 years old in good health and CMV-seropositive. Sample: PBMCs. The rearrangement links TRBV19 to TRBJ2-2, with D perhaps TRBD1 (6 bases). The DNA of the CDR3 is TGTGCCAGTAATAGGGGGAGCATTTTGGGCGGGGAGCTGTTTTTT. Its translation: CASNRGSILGGELFF.